The 22 T cell receptor beta chains reported below all come from one sample, sequenced in a study of cytomegalovirus exposure and HLA in healthy donors. PCR primers comprised 60 Vbeta and 13 Jbeta primers. The assay was immunoSEQ multiplex PCR, and TCRdb's table has in-frame clones only and misses some. Here the sample spans approximately 130,000 clones, roughly 85% being singletons. What was sequenced was PBMCs. These TCRs come from a woman aged 30 to 39 in good health and CMV-seropositive.

CDR3 sequence (DNA): TGTGCCAGCAGCCCGGGACAGGGATTTGAGGACGAAAAACTGTTTTTT. It yields the protein CASSPGQGFEDEKLFF. The J gene is TRBJ1-4, the V gene TRBV6-4; 9 positions agree with TRBD1. The ends lost 6 bases at V and 8 bases at J; junction bases unmatched: 13. Germline V gene sequence: CDR1 MRHNA, CDR2 SNTAGT. This CDR3 region has 16 residues.

The DNA of the CDR3 is TGTGCCAGCAGCCCCCCGGACAGGGGAACTGGAAACACCATATATTTT. As protein: CASSPPDRGTGNTIYF. The J gene is TRBJ1-3, the V gene TRBV9, with TRBD1 identical over 9 bases. The J segment lost 2 bases and the V segment lost 4 bases, leaving 7 bases of the junction unmatched. CDR3 length equals 16 residues. In germline, CDR1 is SGDLS, CDR2 YYNGEE.

CDR3 sequence: CASSLATGLGEKLFF. CDR3 in DNA: TGTGCCAGCAGCTTAGCGACAGGCCTTGGTGAAAAACTGTTTTTT. The chain employs TRBV7-6 and TRBJ1-4; perhaps TRBD1 as D (6 bases). Trimming left V 0 bases short and J 7 bases short, with 12 bases between. This CDR3 region has 15 residues. Germline values: CDR1 SGHVS, CDR2 FNYEAQ.

A single count supports this clone. The gene calls are TRBV28 and TRBJ1-2, with D possibly being TRBD1 (6 bases). The CDR3 is 13 residues long. The germline V and J ends were trimmed by 2 bases and 8 bases, with 12 bases remaining between them. The germline gives CDR1 MDHEN, CDR2 SYDVKM. The DNA for the CDR3 is TGTGCCAGCAGTTTACAGGGGTCGGGAGGCTACACCTTC. It specifies CASSLQGSGGYTF.

This chain uses TRBV7-9 with TRBJ1-3; unclear D gene. The ends were cut back, 4 bases at V and 2 bases at J, with 6 bases in the middle. The CDR3 contains 13 residues. From germline, CDR1 is SEHNR and CDR2 FQNEAQ (reference sequence). CDR3 loop: CASSYSAGNTIYF. Here the CDR3 DNA reads TGTGCCAGCAGCTATTCAGCTGGAAACACCATATATTTT.

The chain couples TRBV11-2 to TRBJ1-6, with no clear D. The V and J ends lost 1 base and 10 bases respectively, with 11 bases between them. Germline V gene data show CDR1 as SGHAT and CDR2 as FQNNGV. This CDR3 region has 14 residues. As DNA, the CDR3 is TGTGCCAGCAGCTTAGGGGAAGCGGTCTCACCCCTCCACTTT. It translates to CASSLGEAVSPLHF.

This clone was observed a single time. This chain uses TRBV5-6 with TRBJ2-7, with 11 bases lining up with TRBD1. J lost 1 base, V lost 3 bases, and 9 bases had no gene match. From germline, CDR1 is SGHDT and CDR2 YYEEEE. The CDR3 totals 17 residues. DNA of the CDR3: TGTGCCAGCAGCTGGGGGGGAGGACAGGGGGCATCCTACGAGCAGTACTTC. This codes for CASSWGGGQGASYEQYF.

This rearrangement joins TRBV6-5 to TRBJ2-1; the match to TRBD2 covers 8 bases. V lost 6 bases, J lost 5 bases, and 6 bases stayed unmatched. The CDR3 runs 14 residues. CDR1 MNHEY and CDR2 SVGAGI come from the germline V gene. In DNA form, the CDR3 reads TGTGCCAGCAGCCACGGGGGGGGGCACAATGAGCAGTTCTTC. Its translation is CASSHGGGHNEQFF.

The rearrangement links TRBV6-6 to TRBJ2-1; D may be TRBD2 (6 bases). With 7 bases removed from V and 4 bases from J, the gap between germline ends came to 11 bases. CDR1 is MNHNY, CDR2 SVGAGI, per germline (reference sequence). The CDR3 runs 13 residues. This CDR3 is CASTPGAYNEQFF. The CDR3 bases are TGTGCCAGCACCCCGGGAGCTTACAATGAGCAGTTCTTC.

The chain is built from TRBV7-9 and TRBJ1-1, with TRBD1 matching 7 bases. V lost 5 bases and J lost 6; bases outside the gene matches: 21. CDR3 length equals 18 residues. Germline V gene lookup returns CDR1 SEHNR and CDR2 FQNEAQ (reference sequence). Here the CDR3 reads CASSAFGQVEEQSAEAFF. CDR3 sequence (DNA): TGTGCCAGCAGCGCATTTGGACAGGTGGAAGAACAAAGCGCTGAAGCTTTCTTT.

This chain joins TRBV11-2 and TRBJ2-7; the match to TRBD2 covers 8 bases. Germline V gives CDR1 SGHAT, CDR2 FQNNGV. V was pared by 1 base and J by 1 base, with 6 bases of the junction left unmatched. The CDR3 has 16 residues. CDR3: CASSLGGAGVSYEQYF. The CDR3 DNA is TGTGCCAGCAGCTTAGGAGGAGCGGGAGTGTCCTACGAGCAGTACTTC. Drawing the rest from reference TRBV11-2 and TRBJ2-7, the complete variable domain is EAGVAQSPRYKIIEKRQSVAFWCNPISGHATLYWYQQILGQGPKLLIQFQNNGVVDDSQLPKDRFSAERLKGVDSTLKIQPAKLEDSAVYLCASSLGGAGVSYEQYFGPGTRLTVT.

This chain joins TRBV10-3 and TRBJ2-1; 8 bases are a match to TRBD2. V was pared by 11 bases and J by 8 bases, with 5 bases of the junction left unmatched. The germline CDR1 and CDR2 sequences are ENHRY and SYGVKD. This CDR3 is built from 11 residues. CDR3 protein: CASGGGDEQFF. The CDR3 nucleotides are TGTGCCTCCGGGGGGGGCGATGAGCAGTTCTTC.

The V and J genes are TRBV30 and TRBJ1-2; unclear D gene. Germline-derived CDR1 and CDR2 are GTSNPN and SVGIG (reference sequence). The CDR3 has 12 amino acids. The V and J ends lost 5 bases and 0 bases respectively, with 7 bases between them. The CDR3 is CAWAISNYGYTF. The CDR3 DNA is TGTGCCTGGGCGATTTCTAACTATGGCTACACCTTC.

The V gene is TRBV6-4, the J gene TRBJ1-4; D not resolved. Trimming took off 6 bases at V and 12 bases at J, with 14 bases between the two ends. Germline loops: CDR1 MRHNA, CDR2 SNTAGT. This CDR3 comprises 12 residues. DNA for the CDR3: TGTGCCAGCAGGGCCTCCAGGCGGGAACTGTTTTTT. It yields the protein CASRASRRELFF.

This sequence joins TRBV18 and TRBJ2-1; D may be TRBD2 (5 bases). The V end lost 6 bases, the J end lost 10 bases, and 19 bases lay between the germline ends. Germline V CDR1 and CDR2: KGHSH, LQKENI. The CDR3 covers 14 residues. The CDR3 region is CASSAGESQREQFF. CDR3 nucleotide sequence: TGTGCCAGCTCGGCCGGGGAGTCACAGCGGGAGCAGTTCTTC.

This chain links TRBV6-5 with TRBJ2-7, with 10 bases lining up with TRBD2. The length of the CDR3 is 14 residues. Unmatched junction bases numbered 3, after V lost 2 bases and J lost 5 bases. In germline, CDR1 is MNHEY, CDR2 SVGAGI. The CDR3 reads CASSYLGLADEQYF. The DNA of the CDR3 is TGTGCCAGCAGTTACCTCGGACTAGCGGACGAGCAGTACTTC.

This chain connects TRBV6-5 to TRBJ2-1; weak D call: TRBD2 (6 bases). CDR3 length equals 11 residues. V dropped 2 bases and J dropped 11 bases, with 7 bases sitting between them. Germline assignment: CDR1 MNHEY and CDR2 SVGAGI. The CDR3 is CASSYRTKQFF. CDR3 in DNA: TGTGCCAGCAGTTACAGGACTAAGCAGTTCTTC.

The V call is TRBV28, the J call TRBJ1-5; D is perhaps TRBD1 (5 bases). Germline CDR1 is MDHEN and CDR2 is SYDVKM. The CDR3 spans 15 residues. Trimming cost V 6 bases and J 2 bases, with 14 bases left between them. The CDR3 DNA is TGTGCCAGCAGCTCACGGGGGGAGGGCAATCAGCCCCAGCATTTT. Amino acids: CASSSRGEGNQPQHF.

The chain combines TRBV6-4 with TRBJ2-3; 12 bases fit TRBD2. The CDR3 is 15 residues long. V shed 4 bases, J shed 4 bases, and the junction held 3 bases outside the gene matches. Germline V gene lookup returns CDR1 MRHNA and CDR2 SNTAGT. Here the CDR3 reads CASSGLAGAADTQYF. For the CDR3, the DNA is TGTGCCAGCAGTGGACTAGCGGGAGCTGCAGATACGCAGTATTTT.

The chain recombines TRBV5-1 with TRBJ1-5; 8 bases line up with TRBD1. V was clipped by 4 bases and J by 7 bases; unmatched bases: 7. Looked up from germline, CDR1 is SGHRS and CDR2 is YFSETQ. CDR3 length equals 14 residues. The CDR3 here is CASSPGQGRQPQHF. The CDR3 nucleotides are TGCGCCAGCAGCCCCGGACAGGGTAGACAGCCCCAGCATTTT.

The V gene is TRBV7-9, the J gene TRBJ1-2; D remains ambiguous. This CDR3 has 13 residues. From germline, CDR1 is SEHNR and CDR2 FQNEAQ (reference sequence). V was trimmed by 5 bases and J by 2 bases, leaving 9 bases between them. This CDR3 is CASSQQLNYGYTF. The CDR3 DNA reads TGTGCCAGCAGCCAACAGCTAAACTATGGCTACACCTTC.

Comments on this clone: Sequence at one end of the junction differs from germline and may be a read error. This rearrangement joins TRBV2 to TRBJ1-2; D not resolved. Germline V gives CDR1 SNHLY, CDR2 FYNNEI. The CDR3 consists of 11 residues. In DNA, the CDR3 is TGTGCCAGCAGTGAGATGGCGGTCGCCAGATTC. Translating gives CASSEMAVARF.